The clone carrying this T cell receptor (beta chain) has only a few counts. Antigen: not known. The sample originates from a study of cytomegalovirus exposure and HLA in healthy donors. Study-level background: Earlier, about 180 million T cells were analyzed, and fewer than 120 million unique TCR beta sequences were found among them. Study-level points and caveats: TCR beta V- and J-gene trimming was later associated with a missense DCLRE1C variant.

Use of 60 Vbeta and 13 Jbeta primers characterized the PCR. Original handling: Later analysis identified tens of millions of unique TCR beta chains, 8.5 million to 13 million shared. TCRdb's table, derived via immunoSEQ multiplex PCR, lists solely in-frame clones and lacks some. V and J calls and clone size are copied from that table; D and trimming were computed from the DNA. The sample holds about 130,000 clones, roughly 80% seen once. J gave up 5 bases and V 3 bases, and 11 bases lay outside the gene matches. The CDR3 length is 16 residues. Germline V CDR1 and CDR2: SGHDT, YYEEEE. This chain uses TRBV5-6 with TRBJ2-7; TRBD1 matches 10 bases. This TCR derives from a man aged 50-60 years in good health and CMV-seronegative. Sequenced: PBMCs. As DNA, the CDR3 is TGTGCCAGCAGCTCTTCGGGACAGGGGATGTTGGACGAGCAGTACTTC. Its translation is CASSSSGQGMLDEQYF.